A selection of T cell receptor beta chains follows, all from one sample in a study of blood T cell repertoires in COVID-19. Profiled with immunoSEQ multiplex PCR; TCRdb holds only in-frame clones, not every one. This table has more than 30,000 clones, roughly 90% appearing once. The sequenced sample consisted of peripheral blood. These receptor sequences come from a woman in her thirties or forties with active or convalescent COVID-19. The CDR3 runs from the conserved cysteine through the conserved F or W. Each record gives: V gene, clone size, D gene, CDR3 length, J gene, CDR3 DNA, CDR3 protein. A D gene is named only where the DNA matches it firmly. Clone sizes are given selectively: once, few, many, or a class where the clone is expanded.

TRBV5-1	NA	TRBD1	16	TRBJ2-1	TGCGCCAGCAGCCCTAACAGGGGTAGCTCCTACAATGAGCAGTTCTTC	CASSPNRGSSYNEQFF
TRBV4-1	NA	TRBD2	15	TRBJ2-2	TGCGCCAGCAGCCAAGGTGACGGGAGGATCGGGGAGCTGTTTTTT	CASSQGDGRIGELFF
TRBV4-1	NA	NA	14	TRBJ1-1	TGCGCCAGCAGCCAGAGGGGGGGGCAGACTGAAGCTTTCTTT	CASSQRGGQTEAFF
TRBV6-2/TRBV6-3	NA	NA	15	TRBJ2-1	TGTGCCAGCAGCCTCGGGGTAGACGGGCTCAGGGAGCAGTTCTTC	CASSLGVDGLREQFF
TRBV6-1	NA	NA	13	TRBJ1-4	TGTGCCAGCAGTGAAGTCGGGGGGGAAAAACTGTTTTTT	CASSEVGGEKLFF
TRBV14	NA	NA	14	TRBJ2-5	TGTGCCAGCAGCCAAGATCTGGTACTTGGGACCCAGTACTTC	CASSQDLVLGTQYF
TRBV4-3	NA	NA	16	TRBJ1-2	TGCGCCAGCAGCCAAGAAAGCTTGGAAGGGGACTATGGCTACACCTTC	CASSQESLEGDYGYTF
TRBV30	once	NA	15	TRBJ1-6	TGTGCCTGGAGTCCCCCCCCGGGGGTGGGTTCACCCCTCCACTTT	CAWSPPPGVGSPLHF
TRBV12-3/TRBV12-4	NA	NA	12	TRBJ1-1	TGTGCCAGCAACAAGAGGGACACTGAAGCTTTCTTT	CASNKRDTEAFF
TRBV9	NA	NA	18	TRBJ2-5	TGTGCCAGCAGCGTATCACCCTCCGCTACAGGTAACCAAGAGACCCAGTACTTC	CASSVSPSATGNQETQYF
TRBV28	NA	NA	12	TRBJ1-2	TGTGCCACAGGAAAGTCTAACTATGGCTACACCTTC	CATGKSNYGYTF
TRBV5-6	NA	NA	16	TRBJ1-6	TGTGCCAGCAGCGATAAAGTTAGGGAGTTCTATTCACCCCTCCACTTT	CASSDKVREFYSPLHF
TRBV7-9	NA	NA	12	TRBJ2-7	TGTGCCAGCAGCTCCGACAGATACGAGCAGTACTTC	CASSSDRYEQYF
TRBV10-3	NA	NA	14	TRBJ2-7	TGTGCCATCAGCAGACAGGCTTCCTCCTACGAGCAGTACTTC	CAISRQASSYEQYF
TRBV10-2	few	TRBD1	15	TRBJ2-2	TGCGCCAGCCTGGGACAGGGGGCCCTCGGCGGGGAGCTGTTTTTT	CASLGQGALGGELFF
TRBV18	NA	NA	15	TRBJ2-3	TGTGCCAGCTCGAGGTTAAGGGGCCACCAAGATACGCAGTATTTT	CASSRLRGHQDTQYF
TRBV19	once	NA	14	TRBJ2-2	TGTGCCAGTAGACCGGGCAGGGACACCGGGGAGCTGTTTTTT	CASRPGRDTGELFF
TRBV18	once	NA	14	TRBJ2-7	TGTGCCAGCTCACCACAGCTACCCCCGGGGGAGCAGTACTTC	CASSPQLPPGEQYF
TRBV30	NA	NA	13	TRBJ1-5	TGTGCCTGGAGTTCGACAGGAGACCAGCCCCAGCATTTT	CAWSSTGDQPQHF
TRBV15	NA	TRBD2	19	TRBJ2-3	TGTGCCACCAGCAGAGCCAGGGGGTCTAGCGGGAGGAACACAGATACGCAGTATTTT	CATSRARGSSGRNTDTQYF
TRBV11-2	few	NA	11	TRBJ2-7	TGTGCCAGCAGCTTATCCCGGGAGCAGTACTTC	CASSLSREQYF
TRBV7-2	NA	TRBD1	13	TRBJ1-2	TGTGCCAGCTTCGGGACAGGGAGGTATGGCTACACCTTC	CASFGTGRYGYTF
TRBV19	few	NA	15	TRBJ1-2	TGTGCCAGTAGTGTGTCGGCAGGTGATCTCTATGGCTACACCTTC	CASSVSAGDLYGYTF
TRBV28	NA	NA	14	TRBJ1-5	TGTGCCAGCACCGATTACAGACACAATCAGCCCCAGCATTTT	CASTDYRHNQPQHF
TRBV6-5	NA	NA	15	TRBJ2-5	TGTGCCAGCAGTTATGTTCGGGACATCCAAGAGACCCAGTACTTC	CASSYVRDIQETQYF
TRBV5-6	NA	NA	14	TRBJ1-4	TGTGCCAGCAGCCACGAGGCCTATCCTGAAAAACTGTTTTTT	CASSHEAYPEKLFF
TRBV11-2	NA	NA	13	TRBJ2-3	TGTGCCAGCAGCCCCCACCTAGCGGATACGCAGTATTTT	CASSPHLADTQYF
TRBV6-5	NA	NA	12	TRBJ1-3	TGTGCCAGCACAGGGCCTGGAAACACCATATATTTT	CASTGPGNTIYF
TRBV2	NA	NA	11	TRBJ1-2	TGTGCCAGCACGGAGGTCTTCGACACCACGTTC	CASTEVFDTTF
TRBV21-1	NA	NA	13	TRBJ1-1	TGTGCCAGCAAGGCCCCAGGGCGCACTGAAGCTTTCTTT	CASKAPGRTEAFF
TRBV7-8	once	TRBD1	15	TRBJ1-4	TGTGCCAGCAGCTTGCCGGGACAGCTAAATGAAAAACTGTTTTTT	CASSLPGQLNEKLFF
TRBV11-1	NA	NA	12	TRBJ2-3	TGTGCCAGCAGCCCCTCCAGAGATACGCAGTATTTT	CASSPSRDTQYF
TRBV30	NA	TRBD1	13	TRBJ2-7	TGTGCCTGGAGTGGACAGGGGGCGGGTGAGCAGTACTTC	CAWSGQGAGEQYF
TRBV25-1	NA	NA	13	TRBJ2-7	TGTGCCAGCAGCCCGCGGACTGGGTACGAGCAGTACTTC	CASSPRTGYEQYF
TRBV18	NA	NA	15	TRBJ2-6	TGTGCCAGCTCACCACTGAAGGGGGGAGGGAACGTCCTGACTTTC	CASSPLKGGGNVLTF
TRBV11-2	NA	NA	14	TRBJ1-6	TGTGCCAGCACCCGGGGATCCAATAATTCACCCCTCCACTTT	CASTRGSNNSPLHF
TRBV18	NA	NA	16	TRBJ1-4	TGTGCCAGCTCACCACGAGGGGTCGGGGGTAATGAAAAACTGTTTTTT	CASSPRGVGGNEKLFF
TRBV4-3	NA	NA	13	TRBJ1-1	TGCGCCAGCAGCCAAGGAGGTCCGGTAGAAGCTTTCTTT	CASSQGGPVEAFF
TRBV21-1	few	NA	13	TRBJ1-2	TGTGCCATCCCGGAGGGTACCAACTATGGCTACACCTTC	CAIPEGTNYGYTF
TRBV18	NA	NA	13	TRBJ2-5	TGTGCCAGCTCACTCAACGCCAGAGAGACCCAGTACTTC	CASSLNARETQYF
TRBV11-3	NA	NA	15	TRBJ2-2	TGTGCCAGCAGCTTAGTGGCTAGCAGCACCGGGGAGCTGTTTTTT	CASSLVASSTGELFF
TRBV3-1/TRBV3-2	once	TRBD2	15	TRBJ2-3	TGTGCCAGCAGCCTTAGCGGGAGAGTAACAGATACGCAGTATTTT	CASSLSGRVTDTQYF
TRBV7-9	NA	TRBD2	13	TRBJ2-5	TGTGCCAGCAGCTCCCGGGGGGGAGAGACCCAGTACTTC	CASSSRGGETQYF
TRBV7-3	NA	TRBD2	15	TRBJ2-5	TGTGCCAGCAGCTTAGATAGCGGGAATACTCGGACCCAGTACTTC	CASSLDSGNTRTQYF
TRBV2	NA	NA	13	TRBJ2-1	TGTGCCAGCCTGCGGGTACAGGGAGGGGAGCAGTTCTTC	CASLRVQGGEQFF
TRBV6-5	NA	TRBD2	16	TRBJ2-1	TGTGCCAGCAGTTATGGGGCGCGCGGGGGGTCGAATGAGCAGTTCTTC	CASSYGARGGSNEQFF
TRBV5-4	NA	TRBD1	14	TRBJ2-7	TGTGCCAGCACCCGACAGGGAAGCTCCTACGAGCAGTACTTC	CASTRQGSSYEQYF
TRBV7-3	NA	TRBD1	13	TRBJ1-2	TGTGCCAGCAGCAGGGACAGGGGTAATGGCTACACCTTC	CASSRDRGNGYTF
TRBV6-2/TRBV6-3	once	NA	17	TRBJ2-3	TGTGCCAGCAGTTACTCTTCGCGGGGGCCTACCGGAGATACGCAGTATTTT	CASSYSSRGPTGDTQYF
TRBV7-2	NA	NA	15	TRBJ1-2	TGTGCCAGCAGCCCGGAGGGTTGGATGAACTATGGCTACACCTTC	CASSPEGWMNYGYTF
TRBV3-1/TRBV3-2	NA	TRBD1	13	TRBJ1-2	TGTGCCAGCAGCCAGAGACAGGGCGGTGGCTACACCTTC	CASSQRQGGGYTF